The 7 T cell receptor beta chains below were found in one sample sequenced in a study of T cell responses to AZD1222 COVID-19 vaccine (TCRdb year 2021). The sample's time point label, decoded: about 28 days (+/-7) after the second vaccine dose. Libraries were constructed by the immunoSEQ multiplex PCR assay. This immuneACCESS table, as held by TCRdb, lists in-frame sequences with V and J called but not all clones. Of the missing ones, under half trace to an unresolved V gene in checked studies; the others have no known cause. Counted in this sample were about 150,000 clones; under 95% of them appeared once. The ten largest clones add up to roughly 3.4% of the sample. Source: peripheral blood, taken 28 days after the second AZD1222 dose. These receptors all stem from an adult who received the AZD1222 COVID-19 vaccine.

This chain uses TRBV6-4 with TRBJ2-1, with 11 nucleotides matching TRBD2. The length of the CDR3 is 16 residues. Trimming cost V 4 bases and J 0 bases; bases outside gene matches: 2. Germline V gene sequence: CDR1 MRHNA, CDR2 SNTAGT. Here the CDR3 reads CASSVLAGVSYNEQFF. As DNA, the CDR3 is TGTGCCAGCAGTGTACTAGCGGGGGTCTCCTACAATGAGCAGTTCTTC.

The chain employs TRBV25-1 and TRBJ1-5; D not resolved. V lost 5 bases to trimming and J lost 2 bases, with 4 bases between them. The CDR3 is 12 residues long. Germline CDR1 reads MGHDK; CDR2 reads SYGVNS. The CDR3 sequence: CASSFRNQPQHF. The CDR3 DNA sequence: TGTGCCAGCAGTTTTCGCAATCAGCCCCAGCATTTT.

The chain links TRBV5-1 to TRBJ2-7, with 14 bases fitting TRBD2. With V trimmed by 4 bases and J by 2 bases, 5 bases remained unmatched. Germline loops: CDR1 SGHRS, CDR2 YFSETQ. CDR3 length: 16 residues. The CDR3 loop reads CASSRGTSGGAYEQYF. CDR3 sequence (DNA): TGCGCCAGCAGCCGCGGGACTAGCGGGGGCGCCTACGAGCAGTACTTC. Using reference TRBV5-1 and TRBJ2-7 for the parts outside the CDR3, the full variable domain is KAGVTQTPRYLIKTRGQQVTLSCSPISGHRSVSWYQQTPGQGLQFLFEYFSETQRNKGNFPGRFSGRQFSNSRSEMNVSTLELGDSALYLCASSRGTSGGAYEQYFGPGTRLTVT.

This clone was picked up one time. This chain uses TRBV10-1 with TRBJ2-3; TRBD2 matches 8 bases. The CDR3 spans 16 residues. V shed 4 bases and J 1 base; nucleotides not matched to a gene: 7. Germline V gives CDR1 WNHNN, CDR2 SYGVQD (reference sequence). CDR3 in DNA: TGCGCCAGCAGTGCTCATCAAGCGGGAGGCACAGATACGCAGTATTTT. As protein: CASSAHQAGGTDTQYF.

This chain joins TRBV29-1 and TRBJ2-5, with 8 nucleotides matching TRBD1. Per germline, CDR1 SQVTM and CDR2 ANQGSEA. V dropped 4 bases and J dropped 6; count of bases not matched to a gene: 4. CDR3 length: 12 residues. The CDR3 DNA sequence: TGCAGCGTTGCAACAGGGGGGAAGACCCAGTACTTC. This codes for CSVATGGKTQYF.

The chain joins TRBV5-1 to TRBJ2-1; a weak D match, TRBD2 (6 bases). Looked up from germline, CDR1 is SGHRS and CDR2 is YFSETQ. This CDR3 comprises 17 residues. V gave up 0 bases and J gave up 4 bases, with 17 bases separating them. This chain's CDR3 is CASSLAGGPLLYNEQFF. The CDR3 coding sequence is TGCGCCAGCAGCTTGGCCGGGGGTCCCCTCCTTTACAATGAGCAGTTCTTC. The entire variable domain, with the rest obtained from reference TRBV5-1 and TRBJ2-1, is as follows: KAGVTQTPRYLIKTRGQQVTLSCSPISGHRSVSWYQQTPGQGLQFLFEYFSETQRNKGNFPGRFSGRQFSNSRSEMNVSTLELGDSALYLCASSLAGGPLLYNEQFFGPGTRLTVL.

The J gene is TRBJ1-1, the V gene TRBV27, with D unresolved. Trimming took 5 bases from V and 0 from J, leaving 13 bases between them. Germline CDR1 reads MNHEY; CDR2 reads SMNVEV (reference sequence). This CDR3 region has 15 residues. CDR3 loop: CASSPNFGLNTEAFF. The CDR3 DNA sequence: TGTGCCAGCAGTCCGAATTTCGGCTTGAACACTGAAGCTTTCTTT.